The rows below give T cell receptor beta chains drawn from one sample of a study of CD8 T cells in ankylosing spondylitis. TCRdb used MiXCR to reprocess the 5' RACE reads, holding one entry per CDR3 protein. The table shows 300,000 to 350,000 distinct CDR3 sequences, with over 12% occurring only once. Sample: blood, either unsorted or a sorted T cell fraction (not recorded which). Receptor source: a male donor with ankylosing spondylitis or in good health (not recorded which). Both conserved end residues are part of each CDR3. A D gene is named only where the DNA matches it firmly. Where a row states a size, it is once, few, many or the class of an expanded clone; other rows omit it.

v_gene	j_gene	abundance	d_gene	CDR3nt	CDR3aa
TRBV29-1	TRBJ1-1	few	NA	TGCAGCGTCGTCAGGGAGGTGGCTTTCTTT	CSVVREVAFF
TRBV11-2	TRBJ1-2	many	NA	TGTGCCAGCAGCTTAACCCTACGGGCCTTCTTC	CASSLTLRAFF
TRBV12-3/TRBV12-4	TRBJ2-1	few	TRBD2	TGTGCCAGCAGCAGGGGGCTAGCGGGAGGGCCCCTCTACAATGAGCAGTTCTTC	CASSRGLAGGPLYNEQFF
TRBV27	TRBJ2-2	few	TRBD1	TGTGCCAGCAGTTTCCGTATTACCGGGACAGGGCTGGGCACCGGGGAGCTGTTTTTT	CASSFRITGTGLGTGELFF
TRBV7-2	TRBJ1-2	NA	NA	TGTGCCAGCAGCCGCGGACAACCACAGTACTATGGCTACACCTTC	CASSRGQPQYYGYTF
TRBV24-1	TRBJ2-3	NA	NA	TGTGCCACCAGTGATTCGACGGTGAGCACAGATACGCAGTATTTT	CATSDSTVSTDTQYF
TRBV7-2	TRBJ2-1	few	TRBD2	TGTGCCAGCAGCCCCGGGGGGACGAGGAATGAGCAGTTCTTC	CASSPGGTRNEQFF
TRBV15	TRBJ2-5	NA	TRBD1	TGTGCCACCAGCTGGACAGGGCTCCAAGAGACCCAGTACTTC	CATSWTGLQETQYF
TRBV7-9	TRBJ1-1	few	NA	TGTGCCAGCAGCTTAGAGGATAGGTCACACACTGAAGCTTTCTTT	CASSLEDRSHTEAFF
TRBV6-1	TRBJ2-5	few	TRBD1	TGTGCCAGCAGCCAAACCGAACAGGGGGCCCTACAAGAGACCCAGTACTTC	CASSQTEQGALQETQYF
TRBV7-2	TRBJ1-3	few	NA	TGTGCCAGTCACGGGACTTCTGGAAACACCATATATTTT	CASHGTSGNTIYF
TRBV5-1	TRBJ2-1	many	NA	TGCGCCAGCGAGAGGGGTGATGAGCAGTTCTTC	CASERGDEQFF
TRBV3-1	TRBJ2-3	NA	TRBD2	TGTACCAGCTGTCCGGTCTTGGGACTAGCGGGAGGAGGAGATACGCAGTATTTT	CTSCPVLGLAGGGDTQYF
TRBV10-3	TRBJ2-2	few	NA	TGTGCCATCAGACAGGGGAACACCGGGGAGCTGTTTTTT	CAIRQGNTGELFF
TRBV4-1	TRBJ1-5	many	TRBD1	TGCGCCAGCAGCCAGGGACAGGGTCAGCCCCAGCATTTT	CASSQGQGQPQHF
TRBV28	TRBJ2-3	NA	NA	TGTGCCAGCAGTTTAAACAGGGCGGGAGTCACAGATACGCAGTATTTT	CASSLNRAGVTDTQYF
TRBV20-1	TRBJ1-1	NA	NA	TGCAGTGCTAGATTTGGGGGAACCACTGAAGCTTTCTTT	CSARFGGTTEAFF
TRBV27	TRBJ1-2	NA	NA	TGTGCCAGCAGTTCCCGGGGGGAGGGGAGAGGCTATGGCTACACCTTC	CASSSRGEGRGYGYTF
TRBV4-1	TRBJ2-3	NA	NA	TGCGCCAGCAGCCATCGGACTCTTAGCACAGATACGCAGTATTTT	CASSHRTLSTDTQYF
TRBV30	TRBJ2-4	NA	NA	TGTGCCTGGAGCCCCCCCGAGGGAATATACATTCAGTACTTC	CAWSPPEGIYIQYF
TRBV5-1	TRBJ2-7	many	NA	TGCGCCAGCAGCTTGCTGCAGGGGGGGTACGAGCAGTACTTC	CASSLLQGGYEQYF
TRBV29-1	TRBJ2-7	NA	NA	TGCAGCGCCGAAACAGGGACCGAGCAGTACTTC	CSAETGTEQYF
TRBV29-1	TRBJ1-2	NA	NA	TGCAGCGTTGAAGAGGGAGGGAACAGCTATGGCTACACCTTC	CSVEEGGNSYGYTF
TRBV5-1	TRBJ2-3	NA	NA	TGCGCCAGCCGGGACGGCAGCACAGATACGCAGTATTTT	CASRDGSTDTQYF
TRBV20-1	TRBJ2-5	few	NA	TGCAGTGCTAGCCACGGGAAGGGTTGGGGAGAGACCCAGTACTTC	CSASHGKGWGETQYF
TRBV12-3/TRBV12-4	TRBJ1-5	many	NA	TGTGCCAGCAGTTTACTTCCTGAGCCCCAGCATTTT	CASSLLPEPQHF
TRBV29-1	TRBJ1-5	NA	NA	TGCTTTAGTTACGCGGGACTCCAGAAAGGTGGGAGCAATCAGCCCCAGCATTTT	CFSYAGLQKGGSNQPQHF
TRBV3-1	TRBJ2-3	NA	TRBD2	TGTGCCAGCAGCCAAGGGGGACTAGCGCTTAGCACAGATACGCAGTATTTT	CASSQGGLALSTDTQYF
TRBV9	TRBJ2-3	many	TRBD2	TGTGCCAGCAGCGCCAACTCCGGGACTAGCGGAAATCCCTCCACAGATACGCAGTATTTT	CASSANSGTSGNPSTDTQYF
TRBV10-3	TRBJ2-7	few	TRBD2	TGTGCCTCCAATAGCGGGAGCTCCTACGAGCAGTACTTC	CASNSGSSYEQYF
TRBV19	TRBJ2-2	NA	NA	TGTGCCAGTAGTATAGACAGGGGAAACACCGGGGAGCTGTTTTTT	CASSIDRGNTGELFF
TRBV5-1	TRBJ2-1	few	TRBD2	TGCGCCAGCAGCTTGGGGAGCGGGGTCAGCAATGAGCAGTTCTTC	CASSLGSGVSNEQFF
TRBV6-5	TRBJ1-2	many	NA	TGTGCCAGCAGTTACGGACAGTGGGGAACCAACTATGGCTACACCTTC	CASSYGQWGTNYGYTF
TRBV4-1	TRBJ2-3	NA	NA	TGCGCCAGCAGCCAAGAAGGTATGGCCAGCACAGATACGCAGTATTTT	CASSQEGMASTDTQYF
TRBV20-1	TRBJ2-5	NA	NA	TGCAGTGCTATACGGGCCTCAGTAGGGGAGACCCAGTACTTC	CSAIRASVGETQYF
TRBV12-3/TRBV12-4	TRBJ2-7	few	NA	TGTGCCAGCAGTTCTGGGACACCCTACGAGCAGTACTTC	CASSSGTPYEQYF
TRBV5-8	TRBJ1-2	NA	TRBD1	TGTGCCAGCAGCTTGGCCCTGACAGGGGGACCCTATGGCTACACCTTC	CASSLALTGGPYGYTF
TRBV6-1	TRBJ1-4	few	NA	TGTGCCGCCCGGCATGGCGGGGGAGGGGAAAAACTGTTTTTT	CAARHGGGGEKLFF
TRBV5-5	TRBJ2-7	many	TRBD1	TGTGCCAGCAGGCCCGGGACAGCCCCTTACGAGCAGTACTTC	CASRPGTAPYEQYF
TRBV28	TRBJ1-2	few	NA	TGTGCCAGCAGCCCAGGGACACTCCCGTCCTATGGCTACACCTTC	CASSPGTLPSYGYTF
TRBV3-1	TRBJ2-7	NA	TRBD2	TGTGCCAGCAGCCAAGAGCGGGGGGGCCTTGGGGAGCAGTACTTC	CASSQERGGLGEQYF
TRBV21-1	TRBJ1-1	NA	NA	TGTGCCAGCAGCAAAGTAGAGGCAGGGCGACAGAACACTGAAGCTTTCTTT	CASSKVEAGRQNTEAFF
TRBV10-3	TRBJ1-5	many	NA	TGTGCCATCAGTGAGGGCATTTTGGAGCCCCAGCATTTT	CAISEGILEPQHF
TRBV7-9	TRBJ2-1	few	NA	TGTGCCAGCAGCTCTGCAAGCCAGAGTGAGCAGTTCTTC	CASSSASQSEQFF
TRBV5-1	TRBJ2-7	NA	TRBD1	TGCGCCAGCAGCTTGGAAGTGGGGACAGGGGTCCACGAGCAGTACTTC	CASSLEVGTGVHEQYF
TRBV19	TRBJ1-5	NA	NA	TGTGCCAGTAGCCGTGAAACTAATCAGCCCCAGCATTTT	CASSRETNQPQHF
TRBV7-8	TRBJ1-5	NA	NA	TGTGCCAGCAGCCCCTACGGGGGGGTTCAGCCCCAGCATTTT	CASSPYGGVQPQHF
TRBV5-5	TRBJ2-3	NA	NA	TGTGCCAGCAGCTTACAGGCCCGATTGAGCACAGATACGCAGTATTTT	CASSLQARLSTDTQYF
TRBV11-2	TRBJ2-3	many	NA	TGTGCCAGCAGCTTGAGCCTCACAGATACGCAGTATTTT	CASSLSLTDTQYF
TRBV5-1	TRBJ1-2	few	TRBD1	TGCGCCAGCAGCATCCGGGACAGTAACTATGGCTACACCTTC	CASSIRDSNYGYTF
TRBV30	TRBJ1-2	NA	NA	TGTGCCTGTCGCAGGGCGGGTGGCTACACCTTC	CACRRAGGYTF
TRBV5-1	TRBJ2-7	NA	NA	TGCGCCAGCAGCTTGGACAACTCCTACGAGCAGTACTTC	CASSLDNSYEQYF
TRBV7-2	TRBJ2-7	few	TRBD2	TGTGCCAGCAGCTTATCGACTAGCGCTTACTACGAGCAGTACTTC	CASSLSTSAYYEQYF
TRBV12-3/TRBV12-4	TRBJ2-1	NA	TRBD2	TGTGCCAGCAGTTCAGCAGCTCTAGCGGGGGGGCGCGGGAGTGAGCAGTTCTTC	CASSSAALAGGRGSEQFF